The clone carrying this TCR beta chain has more than one count but fewer than ten. The V and J ends lost 3 bases and 7 bases respectively, with 13 bases between them. Germline V gene sequence: CDR1 ENHRY, CDR2 SYGVKD. The CDR3 spans 14 residues. The data are from a study of technical replicates of blood from a few donors. Generated by immunoSEQ multiplex PCR, the TCRdb table keeps only in-frame clones and is missing some. Among fewer than 100,000 clones, nearly 97% were seen once, and the ten largest hold 0.2% to 0.25%. The receptor comes from a human donor in good health. This chain joins TRBV10-3 and TRBJ1-5, with D unresolved. The sample taken for sequencing was T cells isolated from PBMCs. CDR3 in amino acids: CAISESGMDQPQHF. For the CDR3, the DNA is TGTGCCATCAGTGAATCGGGGATGGACCAGCCCCAGCATTTT.